The present T cell receptor beta chain was sequenced within a study of blood T cells in healthy people across ages. Points from the study as a whole: Unsorted PBMC input precluded a conclusive naive versus antigen-experienced comparison.

Trimming cost V 4 bases and J 0 bases, with 11 bases left between them. The CDR3 is made up of 16 amino acids. CDR1 SGHRS and CDR2 YFSETQ come from the germline V gene. For the second PCR, which ran for about 6 to 11 cycles, a sample-barcoded 5' primer and a J-beta primer mix were used. Each cDNA molecule was tagged by a template-switch adaptor with 12 random nucleotides. TCRdb reanalysed the 5' RACE reads using MiXCR and keeps one entry per CDR3 protein. Of roughly 1.9 million distinct CDR3 sequences listed, approximately 39% are singletons. As to this clonotype: No antigen is known for it.

This chain uses TRBV5-1 with TRBJ2-6; the D call may be TRBD1 or TRBD2 (5 bases each). The specimen sequenced was blood. This TCR was sampled from a human donor in good health. The CDR3 spells CASSPGPRSGANVLTF. CDR3 nucleotides: TGCGCCAGCAGCCCGGGACCGCGCTCTGGGGCCAACGTCCTGACTTTC.